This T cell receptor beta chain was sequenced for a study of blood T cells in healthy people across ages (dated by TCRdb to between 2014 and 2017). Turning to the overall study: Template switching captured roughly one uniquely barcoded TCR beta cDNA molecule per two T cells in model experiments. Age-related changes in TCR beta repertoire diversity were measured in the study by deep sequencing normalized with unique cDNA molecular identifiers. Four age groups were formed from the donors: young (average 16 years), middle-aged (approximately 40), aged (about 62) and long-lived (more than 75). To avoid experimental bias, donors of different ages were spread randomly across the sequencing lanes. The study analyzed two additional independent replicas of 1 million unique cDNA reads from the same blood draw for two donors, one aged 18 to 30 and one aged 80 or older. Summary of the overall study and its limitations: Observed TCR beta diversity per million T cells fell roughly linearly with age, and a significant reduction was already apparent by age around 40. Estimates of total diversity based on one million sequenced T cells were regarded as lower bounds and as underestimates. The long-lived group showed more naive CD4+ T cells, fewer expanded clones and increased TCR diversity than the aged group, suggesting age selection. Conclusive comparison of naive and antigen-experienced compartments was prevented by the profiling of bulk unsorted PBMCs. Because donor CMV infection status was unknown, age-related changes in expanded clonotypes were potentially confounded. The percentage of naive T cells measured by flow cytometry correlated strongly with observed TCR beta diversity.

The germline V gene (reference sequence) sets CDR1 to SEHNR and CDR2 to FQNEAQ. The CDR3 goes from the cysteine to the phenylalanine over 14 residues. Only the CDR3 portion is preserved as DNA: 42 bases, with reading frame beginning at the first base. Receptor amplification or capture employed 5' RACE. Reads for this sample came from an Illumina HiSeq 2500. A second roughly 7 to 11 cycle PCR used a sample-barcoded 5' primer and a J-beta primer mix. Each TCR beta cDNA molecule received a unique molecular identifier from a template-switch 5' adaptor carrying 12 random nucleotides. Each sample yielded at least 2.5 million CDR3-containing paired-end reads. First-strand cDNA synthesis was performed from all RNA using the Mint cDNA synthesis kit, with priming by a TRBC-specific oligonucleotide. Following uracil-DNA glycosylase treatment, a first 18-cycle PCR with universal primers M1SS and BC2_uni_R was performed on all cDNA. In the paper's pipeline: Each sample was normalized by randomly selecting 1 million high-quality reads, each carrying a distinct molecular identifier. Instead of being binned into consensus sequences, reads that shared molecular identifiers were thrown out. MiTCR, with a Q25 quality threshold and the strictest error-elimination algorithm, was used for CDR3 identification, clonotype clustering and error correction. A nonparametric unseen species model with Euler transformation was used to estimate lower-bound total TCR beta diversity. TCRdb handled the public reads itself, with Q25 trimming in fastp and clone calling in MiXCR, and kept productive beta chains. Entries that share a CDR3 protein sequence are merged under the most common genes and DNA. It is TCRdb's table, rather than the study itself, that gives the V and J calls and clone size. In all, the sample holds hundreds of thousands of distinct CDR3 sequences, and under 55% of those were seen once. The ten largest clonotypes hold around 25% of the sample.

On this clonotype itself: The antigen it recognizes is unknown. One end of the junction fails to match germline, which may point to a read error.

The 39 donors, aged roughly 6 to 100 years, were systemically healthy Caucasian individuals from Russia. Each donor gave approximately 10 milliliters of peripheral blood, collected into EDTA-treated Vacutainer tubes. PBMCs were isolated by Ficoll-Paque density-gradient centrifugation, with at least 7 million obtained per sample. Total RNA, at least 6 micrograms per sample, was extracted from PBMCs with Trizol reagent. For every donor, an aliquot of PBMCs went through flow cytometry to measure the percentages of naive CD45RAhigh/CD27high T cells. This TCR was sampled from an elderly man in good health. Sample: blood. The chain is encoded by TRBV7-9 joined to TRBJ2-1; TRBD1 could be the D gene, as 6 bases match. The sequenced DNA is TGTGCCTGCAGCACTGACAGGCCCTGGAATGAGCAGTTCTTC. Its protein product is CACSTDRPWNEQFF.